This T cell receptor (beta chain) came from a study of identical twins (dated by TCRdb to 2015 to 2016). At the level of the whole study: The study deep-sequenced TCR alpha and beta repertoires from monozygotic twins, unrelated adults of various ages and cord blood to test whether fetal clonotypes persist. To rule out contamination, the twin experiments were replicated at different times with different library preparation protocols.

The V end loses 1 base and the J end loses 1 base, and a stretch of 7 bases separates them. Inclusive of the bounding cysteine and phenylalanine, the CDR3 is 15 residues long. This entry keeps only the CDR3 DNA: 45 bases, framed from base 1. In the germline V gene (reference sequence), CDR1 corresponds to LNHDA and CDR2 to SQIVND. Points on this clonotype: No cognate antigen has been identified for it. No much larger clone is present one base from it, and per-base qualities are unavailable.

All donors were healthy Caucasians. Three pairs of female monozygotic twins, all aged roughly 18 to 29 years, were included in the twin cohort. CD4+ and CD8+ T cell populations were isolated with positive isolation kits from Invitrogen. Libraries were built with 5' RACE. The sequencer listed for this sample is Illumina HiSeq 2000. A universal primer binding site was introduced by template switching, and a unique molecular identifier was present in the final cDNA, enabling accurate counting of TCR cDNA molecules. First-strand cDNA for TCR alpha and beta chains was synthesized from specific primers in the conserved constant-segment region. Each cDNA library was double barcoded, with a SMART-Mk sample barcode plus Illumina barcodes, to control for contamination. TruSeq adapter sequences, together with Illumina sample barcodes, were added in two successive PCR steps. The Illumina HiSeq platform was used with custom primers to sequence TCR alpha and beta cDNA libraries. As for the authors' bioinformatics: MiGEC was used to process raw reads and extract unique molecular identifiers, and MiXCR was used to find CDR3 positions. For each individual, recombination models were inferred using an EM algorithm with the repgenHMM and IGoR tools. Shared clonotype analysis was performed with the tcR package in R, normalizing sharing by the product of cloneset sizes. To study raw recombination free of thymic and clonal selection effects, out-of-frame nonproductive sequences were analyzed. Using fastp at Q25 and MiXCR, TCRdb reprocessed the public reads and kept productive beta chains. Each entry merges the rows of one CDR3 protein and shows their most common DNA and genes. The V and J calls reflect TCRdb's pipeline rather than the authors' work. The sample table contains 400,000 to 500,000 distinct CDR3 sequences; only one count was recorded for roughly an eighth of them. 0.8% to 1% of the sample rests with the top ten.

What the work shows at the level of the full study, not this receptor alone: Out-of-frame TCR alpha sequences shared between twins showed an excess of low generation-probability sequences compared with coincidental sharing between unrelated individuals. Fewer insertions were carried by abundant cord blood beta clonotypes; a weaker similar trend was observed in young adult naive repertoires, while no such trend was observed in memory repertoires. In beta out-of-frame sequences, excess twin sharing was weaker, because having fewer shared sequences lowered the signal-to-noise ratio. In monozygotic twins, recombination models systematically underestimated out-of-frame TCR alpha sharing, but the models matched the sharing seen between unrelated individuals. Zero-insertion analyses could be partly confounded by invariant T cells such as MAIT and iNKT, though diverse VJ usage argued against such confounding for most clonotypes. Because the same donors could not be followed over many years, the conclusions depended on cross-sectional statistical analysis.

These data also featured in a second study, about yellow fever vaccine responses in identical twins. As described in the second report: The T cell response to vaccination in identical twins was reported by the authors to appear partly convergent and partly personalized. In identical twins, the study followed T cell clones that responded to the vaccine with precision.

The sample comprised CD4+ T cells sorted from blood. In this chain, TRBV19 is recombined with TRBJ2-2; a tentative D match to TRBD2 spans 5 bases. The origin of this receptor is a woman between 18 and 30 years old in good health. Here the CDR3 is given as CASSIGGQNTGELFF. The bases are TGTGCCAGTAGTATAGGAGGGCAGAACACCGGGGAGCTGTTTTTT.